Shown below are 7 T cell receptor beta chains from a single sample sequenced in a study of cytomegalovirus exposure and HLA in healthy donors. PCR was performed using 60 Vbeta and 13 Jbeta primers. Sequencing used immunoSEQ multiplex PCR; TCRdb keeps in-frame clones, though not all of them. The data show under 150,000 clones, with roughly 88% seen just once and about 1.5% held by the top ten. The source material was PBMCs. These receptors were obtained from a boy aged 5-17 years in good health and CMV-seronegative.

The chain's CDR3 is CASSTAGGPYEQYF. The DNA of the CDR3 is TGTGCCAGTAGTACGGCGGGGGGGCCATACGAGCAGTACTTC. V is TRBV19 and J is TRBJ2-7; TRBD2 matches 9 bases. Germline CDR1 reads LNHDA; CDR2 reads SQIVND (reference sequence). Trimming cost V 4 bases and J 4 bases; bases outside gene matches: 5. The CDR3 loop spans 14 amino acids. Full variable domain (rest looked up from reference TRBV19 and TRBJ2-7): DGGITQSPKYLFRKEGQNVTLSCEQNLNHDAMYWYRQDPGQGLRLIYYSQIVNDFQKGDIAEGYSVSREKKESFPLTVTSAQKNPTAFYLCASSTAGGPYEQYFGPGTRLTVT.

The chain employs TRBV7-2 and TRBJ2-5; 9 bases line up with TRBD2. The CDR3 is made up of 16 amino acids. Trimming at V came to 1 base and at J to 2 bases, leaving 5 bases not matched to a gene. Germline CDR1 SGHTA, CDR2 FQGNSA. The CDR3 loop is CASSLEPAGGQETQYF. The CDR3 DNA reads TGTGCCAGCAGCTTAGAGCCAGCGGGAGGACAAGAGACCCAGTACTTC.

The V gene is TRBV6-1, the J gene TRBJ2-3; D unclear. The V gene lost 1 base and the J gene lost 1 base, with 15 bases spanning the gap. The CDR3 sequence is 17 residues long. Germline CDR1 MNHNS, CDR2 SASEGT. The DNA of the CDR3 is TGTGCCAGCAGTGAAGTTGCAGGTATCCTTGGCACAGATACGCAGTATTTT. Residues: CASSEVAGILGTDTQYF.

The J gene is TRBJ1-6, the V gene TRBV4-3; no clear D gene. V was cut by 0 bases and J by 0 bases, with 9 bases left in between. The CDR3 consists of 17 residues. The V gene's germline CDR1 is LGHNA and CDR2 YSLEER. DNA of the CDR3: TGCGCCAGCAGCCAAGATGTCACCAGCTCCTATAATTCACCCCTCCACTTT. Its protein product is CASSQDVTSSYNSPLHF.

The chain uses TRBV19 and TRBJ2-7; 9 bases agree with TRBD1. CDR1 and CDR2 (germline): LNHDA, SQIVND (reference sequence). This CDR3 has 15 amino acids. Trimming cost V 3 bases and J 4 bases; bases outside gene matches: 7. The CDR3 coding sequence is TGTGCCAGTAGTATGGGACAGGGCGGGTTTTACGAGCAGTACTTC. Amino acids: CASSMGQGGFYEQYF.

This chain joins TRBV18 and TRBJ2-3, with 8 bases lining up with TRBD2. The germline gives CDR1 KGHSH, CDR2 LQKENI. The CDR3 loop spans 14 amino acids. The junction had 3 bases not matched to a gene; V was cut back by 6 bases and J by 1 base. CDR3 protein: CASSKGLGTDTQYF. The CDR3 DNA follows: TGTGCCAGCTCTAAGGGACTAGGCACAGATACGCAGTATTTT. The complete variable domain, with remaining parts taken from reference TRBV18 and TRBJ2-3, reads NAGVMQNPRHLVRRRGQEARLRCSPMKGHSHVYWYRQLPEEGLKFMVYLQKENIIDESGMPKERFSAEFPKEGPSILRIQQVVRGDSAAYFCASSKGLGTDTQYFGPGTRLTVL.

This clone was detected a few times. The chain links TRBV5-1 to TRBJ1-2; possible D gene TRBD1, 6 bases. Germline CDR1 and CDR2: SGHRS and YFSETQ. V was trimmed by 3 bases and J by 5 bases, leaving 17 bases between them. This CDR3 region has 15 residues. CDR3 DNA sequence: TGCGCCAGCAGCTGGGGAGGGGGTTCTTTGTATGGCTACACCTTC. Amino acid sequence: CASSWGGGSLYGYTF.